The 9 T cell receptor beta chains in this list originate from one sample, sequenced in a study of blood T cell repertoires in COVID-19. Libraries were prepared by immunoSEQ multiplex PCR; TCRdb keeps only in-frame clonotypes and omits some of them. The sample includes almost 50,000 clones, 68% of them seen just once. Sequencing was performed on peripheral blood. The source of these receptors is a woman in her seventies with acute or convalescent COVID-19.

In its sample, this clone is medium-sized. The rearrangement joins TRBV28 to TRBJ2-5, with D maybe TRBD2 (6 bases). Trimming removed 5 bases from V and 5 bases from J, with 24 bases in between. The CDR3 is made up of 17 amino acids. CDR1 is MDHEN and CDR2 is SYDVKM in the germline V gene. CDR3: CASSHHFRDSTGETQYF. CDR3 nucleotides: TGTGCCAGCAGTCACCACTTCCGGGACTCCACGGGGGAGACCCAGTACTTC. Together with reference TRBV28 and TRBJ2-5, the CDR3 gives the full variable domain: DVKVTQSSRYLVKRTGEKVFLECVQDMDHENMFWYRQDPGLGLRLIYFSYDVKMKEKGDIPEGYSVSREKKERFSLILESASTNQTSMYLCASSHHFRDSTGETQYFGPGTRLLVL.

CDR3 protein: CASSWDRAAEQYF. The CDR3 DNA sequence: TGTGCCAGCAGCTGGGACAGGGCGGCCGAGCAGTACTTC. The genes are TRBV5-4 and TRBJ2-7, with 9 positions matching TRBD1. CDR3 length equals 13 residues. From germline, CDR1 is SGHNT and CDR2 YYREEE (reference sequence). V dropped 3 bases and J dropped 6; count of bases not matched to a gene: 4.

In this sample, this clone turned up a few times. The chain recombines TRBV5-4 with TRBJ2-5, with a tentative D call TRBD2 (7 bases). Trimming took off 4 bases at V and 2 bases at J, with 15 bases between the two ends. The V gene's germline CDR1 is SGHNT and CDR2 YYREEE (reference sequence). CDR3 length equals 15 residues. In DNA form, the CDR3 reads TGTGCCAGCAGCCTTGCGGGGGCTTCTCAAGAGACCCAGTACTTC. Residues: CASSLAGASQETQYF.

This clone was seen at least ten times. This chain links TRBV7-8 with TRBJ2-1; 9 nucleotides align to TRBD1. The CDR3 sequence is 16 residues long. V shed 4 bases, J shed 9 bases, and the junction held 13 bases outside the gene matches. Germline CDR1 SGHVS, CDR2 FQNEAQ. In nucleotides, the CDR3 is TGTGCCAGCAGCTCTTATCCGGGACAGGGATTTGGTGAGCAGTTCTTC. Translated: CASSSYPGQGFGEQFF.

This clone was picked up a small number of times. The chain has TRBV19 and TRBJ1-1; no reliable D call. Germline CDR1 and CDR2: LNHDA and SQIVND (reference sequence). Trimming left V 5 bases short and J 4 bases short, with 17 bases between. This CDR3 is built from 15 residues. The CDR3: CASSRVGGLGTEAFF. As DNA, the CDR3 is TGTGCCAGTAGTCGAGTCGGAGGGCTTGGCACTGAAGCTTTCTTT.

The chain recombines TRBV5-1 with TRBJ2-5; 8 nucleotides agree with TRBD2. The CDR3 consists of 13 residues. V trimming: 2 bases; J trimming: 5 bases; junction bases outside the gene matches: 2. The V gene's germline CDR1 is SGHRS and CDR2 YFSETQ. CDR3 DNA: TGCGCCAGCAGCTTCTTAGCGGGGGAGACCCAGTACTTC. As protein: CASSFLAGETQYF.

This rearrangement joins TRBV7-2 to TRBJ1-2; D is perhaps TRBD1 (5 bases). Germline-derived CDR1 and CDR2 are SGHTA and FQGNSA. With 5 bases removed from V and 0 bases from J, the gap between germline ends came to 10 bases. The CDR3 is 14 residues long. The CDR3 sequence: CASSGEQANYGYTF. CDR3 DNA sequence: TGTGCCAGCAGCGGGGAACAGGCTAACTATGGCTACACCTTC.

This clone was observed a few times. V gene TRBV15 combines with J gene TRBJ2-7, with 7 bases matching TRBD1. The CDR3 is made up of 15 amino acids. Germline CDR1 reads LNHNV; CDR2 reads YYDKDF (reference sequence). The J segment lost 5 bases and the V segment lost 0 bases, leaving 7 bases of the junction unmatched. CDR3 sequence (DNA): TGTGCCACCAGCAGAGATCTGAACAGGGGCAACGAGCAGTACTTC. It codes for CATSRDLNRGNEQYF.

The chain links TRBV7-2 to TRBJ2-3; 9 positions match TRBD2. With 5 bases clipped from V and 0 bases from J, the junction kept 9 bases outside the gene matches. The length of the CDR3 is 17 residues. Germline CDR1 and CDR2: SGHTA and FQGNSA. The CDR3 sequence is CASSKGAAGGSTDTQYF. The CDR3 region has the DNA TGTGCCAGCAGCAAAGGGGCGGCGGGGGGGAGCACAGATACGCAGTATTTT.